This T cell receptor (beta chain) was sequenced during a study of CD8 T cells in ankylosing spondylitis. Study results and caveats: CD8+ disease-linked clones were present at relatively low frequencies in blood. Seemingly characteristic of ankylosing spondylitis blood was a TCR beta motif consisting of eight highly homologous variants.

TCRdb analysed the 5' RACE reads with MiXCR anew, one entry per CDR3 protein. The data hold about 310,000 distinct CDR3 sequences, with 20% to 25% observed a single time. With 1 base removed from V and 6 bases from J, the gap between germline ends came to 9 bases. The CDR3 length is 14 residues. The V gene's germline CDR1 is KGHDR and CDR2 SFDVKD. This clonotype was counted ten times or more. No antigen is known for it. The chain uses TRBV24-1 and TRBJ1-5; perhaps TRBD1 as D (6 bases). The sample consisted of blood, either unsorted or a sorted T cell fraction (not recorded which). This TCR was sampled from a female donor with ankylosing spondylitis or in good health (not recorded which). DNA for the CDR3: TGTGCCACCAGTGATTTCACAGGGACTCAGCCCCAGCATTTT. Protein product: CATSDFTGTQPQHF.